Below are 23 T cell receptor beta chains sequenced from a single sample in a study of spatial heterogeneity in lung cancer. TCRdb reprocessed the 5' RACE reads via MiXCR and lists one record per CDR3 protein. The sample records 15,000 to 20,000 distinct CDR3 sequences, 6% to 6.5% being singletons. These TCRs' antigens remain unknown. This sample's time point: sample taken at primary tumor resection. Study results and limitations: Expanded alpha and beta TCR counts within tumors tracked tumor mutation counts.

The starting material was lung tumor tissue, obtained at surgery. All receptors come from a male donor with early-stage non-small cell lung cancer.

This clonotype was seen many times. As an off-target read in a library built for alpha chains, this beta chain has a frequency of little significance. The chain links TRBV7-3 to TRBJ2-7, with TRBD2 matching 9 bases. J was trimmed by 3 bases and V by 5 bases; bases with no gene match: 8. There are 15 residues in the CDR3. CDR1 is SGHTA, CDR2 FQGTGA, per germline. The CDR3 DNA sequence: TGTGCCAGCAGCGCCGAAGCGGGGGGCTTCTACGAGCAGTACTTC. This translates into CASSAEAGGFYEQYF. Combining the CDR3 with reference TRBV7-3 and TRBJ2-7 gives the whole variable domain GAGVSQTPSNKVTEKGKYVELRCDPISGHTALYWYRQSLGQGPEFLIYFQGTGAADDSGLPNDRFFAVRPEGSVSTLKIQRTERGDSAVYLCASSAEAGGFYEQYFGPGTRLTVT.

By sample share, this clonotype is medium-sized. Within a library made for alpha chains, this beta chain is off target, and its count is uninformative. This chain links TRBV18 with TRBJ1-1; unclear D gene. Germline V gene data show CDR1 as KGHSH and CDR2 as LQKENI. The CDR3 runs to 14 residues. The V gene lost 3 bases and the J gene lost 2 bases, with 10 bases spanning the gap. CDR3 region: CASSPGATNTEAFF. CDR3 nucleotide sequence: TGTGCCAGCTCACCGGGAGCTACTAACACTGAAGCTTTCTTT.

This clonotype was recorded at least ten times. Since the library was made to target alpha chains, this beta chain is a stray read and its abundance is not meaningful. The genes are TRBV5-1 and TRBJ2-1; TRBD2 matches at 9 bases. Germline V gives CDR1 SGHRS, CDR2 YFSETQ. Germline trimming cut 3 bases from V and 7 bases from J; bases unmatched to any gene: 11. The CDR3 runs 16 residues. CDR3 nucleotide sequence: TGCGCCAGCAGCTCGTCGCCCCCGAGCGGGAGGAATGAGCAGTTCTTC. Translated: CASSSSPPSGRNEQFF.

This clonotype has at least ten counts. Because the library targeted alpha chains, this beta chain is an off-target read whose size means little. The V and J genes are TRBV7-9 and TRBJ2-2, with 11 bases that match TRBD2. This CDR3 spans 18 amino acids. The V gene's germline CDR1 is SEHNR and CDR2 FQNEAQ (reference sequence). V shed 3 bases, J shed 1 base, and the junction held 7 bases outside the gene matches. This chain's CDR3 is CASSFTYGLAGNTGELFF. CDR3 nucleotide sequence: TGTGCCAGCAGCTTCACTTACGGACTAGCGGGGAACACCGGGGAGCTGTTTTTT. The variable domain in full, with the rest retrieved from reference TRBV7-9 and TRBJ2-2, is DTGVSQNPRHKITKRGQNVTFRCDPISEHNRLYWYRQTLGQGPEFLTYFQNEAQLEKSRLLSDRFSAERPKGSFSTLEIQRTEQGDSAMYLCASSFTYGLAGNTGELFFGEGSRLTVL.

This clonotype was counted ten times or more. Found in a library prepared for alpha chains, this beta chain is an off-target read, and its abundance has little meaning. The chain couples TRBV4-1 to TRBJ2-1; TRBD1 might be the D (5 bases). The ends were cut back, 0 bases at V and 11 bases at J, with 14 bases in the middle. The length of the CDR3 is 14 residues. CDR1 is MGHRA and CDR2 is YSYEKL in the germline V gene. The DNA of the CDR3 is TGCGCCAGCAGCCAAGAGGTACAGGCTCCGAAGCAGTTCTTC. Its protein is CASSQEVQAPKQFF.

In its sample, this clonotype was seen many times. This beta chain came through as a stray read in a library set up for alpha chains, and its size says little. V is TRBV7-9 and J is TRBJ1-4; D not resolved. Germline V gene sequence: CDR1 SEHNR, CDR2 FQNEAQ (reference sequence). V was clipped by 7 bases and J by 6 bases, with 12 bases between them. This CDR3 spans 13 amino acids. The CDR3 here is CASNNGWDEKLFF. The CDR3 DNA reads TGTGCCAGCAATAACGGTTGGGATGAAAAACTGTTTTTT.

This clonotype was detected ten times or more. This beta chain turned up in a library designed for alpha chains; as an off-target read, its abundance says little. CDR3 amino acids: CASSVSVGGRAGTDTQYF. The DNA of the CDR3 is TGTGCCAGCAGCGTTTCGGTAGGCGGGAGGGCCGGAACAGATACGCAGTATTTT. The chain combines TRBV9 with TRBJ2-3; TRBD2 matches 9 bases. CDR3 size: 18 residues. Germline CDR1 reads SGDLS; CDR2 reads YYNGEE. The J segment lost 3 bases and the V segment lost 2 bases, leaving 13 bases of the junction unmatched.

At least ten counts were recorded for this clonotype. Found in a library prepared for alpha chains, this beta chain is an off-target read, and its abundance has little meaning. V is TRBV18 and J is TRBJ2-1, with 8 positions matching TRBD2. The V gene's germline CDR1 is KGHSH and CDR2 LQKENI. Losses at the gene ends were 3 bases for V and 8 bases for J; bases not matched to a gene: 15. This CDR3 contains 17 residues. CDR3 protein: CASSPRAMAGGVDEQFF. Written as DNA, the CDR3 is TGTGCCAGCTCACCGAGGGCTATGGCGGGAGGAGTCGATGAGCAGTTCTTC.

In its sample, this clonotype was seen many times. This beta chain is a stray read from a library made for alpha chains; its abundance is not meaningful. V is TRBV6-1 and J is TRBJ2-7; D tentatively reads TRBD1 or TRBD2 (5 bases each). CDR1 is MNHNS, CDR2 SASEGT, per germline. V lost 4 bases and J 3 bases, leaving 7 bases between the germline ends. This CDR3 has 12 amino acids. The CDR3 protein is CASSGDLYEQYF. In DNA form, the CDR3 reads TGTGCCAGCAGTGGGGACCTCTACGAGCAGTACTTC.

This clonotype showed up many times. This beta chain was picked up by a library intended for alpha chains and is off target, so its count carries little meaning. CDR3 loop: CASSLRQGARNEQFF. CDR3 DNA: TGTGCCAGCTCACTGAGACAGGGGGCGCGCAATGAGCAGTTCTTC. V and J are TRBV18 and TRBJ2-1; 10 bases match TRBD1. CDR1 is KGHSH, CDR2 LQKENI, per germline. This CDR3 has 15 residues. Trimming took 4 bases from V and 6 from J; bases not matched to a gene: 6.

In its sample, this clonotype was seen a few times. In a library made to pick up alpha chains, this beta chain is a stray read with a size that means little. The chain couples TRBV19 to TRBJ2-7; D gene unclear. Trimming pared 6 bases from V and 3 bases from J, leaving 18 bases between. CDR1 and CDR2 (germline): LNHDA, SQIVND (reference sequence). The CDR3 covers 15 residues. The CDR3 DNA sequence: TGTGCCAGTAGCAAACTTTCATCCCCTCTCTACGAGCAGTACTTC. Protein: CASSKLSSPLYEQYF.

In this sample, this clonotype is medium-sized (0.01 to 0.1%). This beta chain appears as a stray read in a library generated for alpha chains; its size is not informative. J is TRBJ2-7 and V is TRBV6-5; 10 nucleotides line up with TRBD2. V shed 0 bases and J 5 bases; nucleotides not matched to a gene: 10. There are 17 residues in the CDR3. The germline CDR1 and CDR2 sequences are MNHEY and SVGAGI. CDR3 protein: CASSYSPSSGRVHEQYF. CDR3 sequence (DNA): TGTGCCAGCAGTTACTCCCCTTCTAGCGGGAGAGTCCACGAGCAGTACTTC.

By proportion, this clonotype is medium-sized. Being off target in a library aimed at alpha chains, this beta chain has a size of little meaning. The chain links TRBV12-3 or TRBV12-4 to TRBJ2-4, with a tentative D call TRBD2 (7 bases). The CDR3 has 17 amino acids. V shed 6 bases and J shed 7 bases, with 25 bases lying between them. CDR3 sequence: CASSPGGPLLSVNIQYF. CDR3 DNA sequence: TGTGCCAGCAGCCCGGGGGGCCCACTCCTGTCGGTGAACATTCAGTACTTC.

This clonotype was observed many times. This beta chain represents an off-target read in a library built for alpha chains; its size is of limited meaning. The chain uses TRBV18 and TRBJ1-6, with 7 nucleotides matching TRBD1. V lost 4 bases to trimming and J lost 8 bases; unmatched junction nucleotides: 8. The CDR3 sequence is 15 residues long. The V gene's germline CDR1 is KGHSH and CDR2 LQKENI. The CDR3 bases are TGTGCCAGCTCACGAGGGACAGCGAACGATTCACCCCTCCACTTT. Protein product: CASSRGTANDSPLHF.

Within the sample, this clonotype is medium-sized. Since it is a stray read in a library aimed at alpha chains, this beta chain has a size that is not meaningful. The gene calls are TRBV29-1 and TRBJ2-3, with D possibly matching TRBD1 (6 bases). V lost 3 bases and J lost 5, with 15 bases in between. The CDR3 contains 14 residues. Germline CDR1 SQVTM, CDR2 ANQGSEA. The CDR3 spells CSVDGAGAQDTQYF. CDR3 in DNA: TGCAGCGTTGATGGGGCAGGGGCTCAAGATACGCAGTATTTT.

In regard to this clonotype: The library was built for alpha chains, so this beta chain is an off-target read and its size means little. The chain joins TRBV6-5 to TRBJ2-5, with a possible D match to TRBD1 (5 bases). Trimming shortened V by 0 bases and J by 0 bases, and 11 bases separated the two germline ends. Germline V gene lookup returns CDR1 MNHEY and CDR2 SVGAGI. There are 16 residues in the CDR3. CDR3 residues: CASSYSSYRYQETQYF. As DNA, the CDR3 is TGTGCCAGCAGTTACTCGTCGTACAGGTACCAAGAGACCCAGTACTTC.

This clonotype was counted ten times or more. In a library made to pick up alpha chains, this beta chain is a stray read with a size that means little. J is TRBJ1-2 and V is TRBV6-5; D is ambiguous. Deletions cut 2 bases from V and 0 bases from J, with 10 bases between. Germline V gives CDR1 MNHEY, CDR2 SVGAGI. The CDR3 sequence is 15 residues long. DNA for the CDR3: TGTGCCAGCAGTTACAATGGGGATCCTAACTATGGCTACACCTTC. Protein: CASSYNGDPNYGYTF.

Many counts were recorded for this clonotype. As an off-target read in a library built for alpha chains, this beta chain has a frequency of little significance. The J gene is TRBJ2-7, the V gene TRBV20-1; 9 bases fit TRBD1. This CDR3 is built from 14 residues. V lost 4 bases to trimming and J lost 0 bases; unmatched junction nucleotides: 4. Germline loops: CDR1 DFQATT, CDR2 SNEGSKA (reference sequence). CDR3 in amino acids: CSANDRGNSYEQYF. In DNA form, the CDR3 reads TGCAGTGCTAATGACAGGGGGAACTCCTACGAGCAGTACTTC.

This clonotype was picked up many times. This beta chain is a stray read from a library made for alpha chains; its abundance is not meaningful. V gene TRBV20-1 combines with J gene TRBJ1-2; 8 positions match TRBD1. Looked up from germline, CDR1 is DFQATT and CDR2 is SNEGSKA (reference sequence). The CDR3 extends over 14 amino acids. Trimming cost V 3 bases and J 1 base; bases outside gene matches: 4. CDR3 DNA sequence: TGCAGTGCTAGCCAGGGGGCTAGTAACTATGGCTACACCTTC. Amino acids: CSASQGASNYGYTF.

With regard to this clonotype: A library prepared for alpha chains yielded this beta chain as an off-target read; its size is of little meaning. The gene calls are TRBV12-3 or TRBV12-4 and TRBJ2-7, with D perhaps matching TRBD1 (6 bases). The CDR3 is 13 residues long. V lost 6 bases and J lost 12, with 21 bases in between. CDR3 bases: TGTGCCAGCAGGGCTGGGGGCCCAGGTTTGTGGTACTTC. It yields the protein CASRAGGPGLWYF.

Details on this clonotype: This beta chain is a stray read from a library made for alpha chains; its abundance is not meaningful. The chain couples TRBV6-2 or TRBV6-3 to TRBJ2-2; perhaps D is TRBD1 or TRBD2 (5 bases each). Germline values: CDR1 MNHEY, CDR2 SVGEGT. The length of the CDR3 is 15 residues. V was clipped by 6 bases and J by 3 bases, with 14 bases between them. The CDR3: CASRMGEIYTGELFF. CDR3 DNA: TGTGCCAGCAGGATGGGGGAGATTTACACCGGGGAGCTGTTTTTT.

This clonotype showed up just a few times. Little can be read into the size of this beta chain, an off-target read in a library designed for alpha chains. The chain carries TRBV2 and TRBJ1-2, with 7 bases matching TRBD1. V shed 6 bases, J shed 7 bases, and the junction held 14 bases outside the gene matches. Germline assignment: CDR1 SNHLY and CDR2 FYNNEI. This CDR3 has 15 amino acids. This CDR3 is CASRRDSLKGSGYTF. As DNA, the CDR3 is TGTGCCAGCAGGCGGGACAGCTTGAAAGGGAGTGGCTACACCTTC.

The sample holds many counts of this clonotype. This beta chain was picked up by a library intended for alpha chains and is off target, so its count carries little meaning. The chain employs TRBV20-1 and TRBJ1-1; D remains unclear. V lost 6 bases to trimming and J lost 3 bases, with 11 bases between them. This CDR3 is built from 12 residues. Germline V gives CDR1 DFQATT, CDR2 SNEGSKA (reference sequence). CDR3 region: CSAAFGDTEAFF. CDR3 nucleotides: TGCAGTGCCGCCTTTGGCGACACTGAAGCTTTCTTT.